This T cell receptor beta chain was retrieved from a study of blood T cell repertoires in COVID-19. About the study: From the United States, Italy and Spain came samples of acute and convalescent COVID-19. Sources were T cells, B-cell-depleted T cells, or PBMCs; the material itself was cDNA or gDNA.

As originally analysed: Reference gene primer amplification in the assay estimated nucleated cell counts. This table comes from immunoSEQ multiplex PCR, and its TCRdb copy is limited to in-frame clones, with some not included. Clone size and the V and J calls come from that table; the DNA yielded D and trimming. Of some 96,000 clones listed, roughly 90% are singletons. The CDR3 is made up of 15 amino acids. V lost 1 base and J lost 0, with 10 bases in between. CDR1 is SGDLS, CDR2 YYNGEE, per germline. The source material was peripheral blood. This clonotype originated in an elderly man with acute or convalescent COVID-19. The rearrangement uses TRBV9 and TRBJ2-5, with D perhaps TRBD1 (5 bases). CDR3 DNA: TGTGCCAGCAGCGTAACGGCAGGGCACCAAGAGACCCAGTACTTC. It specifies CASSVTAGHQETQYF.